The next 15 T cell receptor beta chains were all read from a single sample in a study of blood T cell repertoires in COVID-19. Produced via immunoSEQ multiplex PCR; TCRdb's table is partial and in-frame only. The data hold 100,000 or so clones, with around 90% observed a single time. Sequencing was carried out using peripheral blood. These receptors all stem from a middle-aged man with active COVID-19.

The chain joins TRBV20-1 to TRBJ2-5; no firm D call. CDR1 and CDR2 from the germline V gene are DFQATT and SNEGSKA (reference sequence). CDR3 length equals 11 residues. The V gene lost 3 bases and the J gene lost 9 bases, with 11 bases spanning the gap. The CDR3 region is CSARVLGAQYF. As DNA, the CDR3 is TGCAGTGCTAGGGTCCTAGGTGCCCAGTACTTC.

V gene TRBV30 combines with J gene TRBJ2-1; 16 positions agree with TRBD2. V lost 4 bases, J lost 9 bases, and 6 bases stayed unmatched. The length of the CDR3 is 15 residues. Germline assignment: CDR1 GTSNPN and CDR2 SVGIG (reference sequence). CDR3 loop: CAWTGTSGGAGEQFF. For the CDR3, the DNA is TGTGCCTGGACCGGGACTAGCGGGGGGGCAGGTGAGCAGTTCTTC.

The genes are TRBV11-2 and TRBJ1-1; possibly TRBD1 for D (5 bases). The CDR3 has 18 amino acids. V was pared by 1 base and J by 0 bases, with 18 bases between. Germline CDR1 reads SGHAT; CDR2 reads FQNNGV. CDR3 DNA sequence: TGTGCCAGCAGCTTAGGGGTGATTAGGGGAGGGGTGAACACTGAAGCTTTCTTT. Translated: CASSLGVIRGGVNTEAFF.

V is TRBV6-6 and J is TRBJ2-3; weak D call: TRBD1 (5 bases). Germline CDR1 is MNHNY and CDR2 is SVGAGI (reference sequence). V was shortened by 5 bases and J by 2 bases, with 14 bases between the two germline ends. The CDR3 consists of 15 residues. The CDR3 spells CASSPRLGPTDTQYF. CDR3 coding DNA: TGTGCCAGCAGTCCTCGTTTGGGGCCCACAGATACGCAGTATTTT.

V gene TRBV7-2 combines with J gene TRBJ1-3, with unresolved D. The CDR3 consists of 15 residues. Trimming removed 4 bases at V and 0 bases at J, with 10 bases between. Germline V gene sequence: CDR1 SGHTA, CDR2 FQGNSA. The CDR3 spells CASSSSFGSGNTIYF. CDR3 coding DNA: TGTGCCAGCAGCTCCTCCTTCGGCTCTGGAAACACCATATATTTT.

This clone was found once. V gene TRBV27 combines with J gene TRBJ1-1; D is perhaps TRBD1 (5 bases). V was clipped by 8 bases and J by 7 bases, with 17 bases between them. CDR1 is MNHEY, CDR2 SMNVEV, per germline (reference sequence). The CDR3 loop spans 13 amino acids. The chain's CDR3 is CASSFGREYEAFF. The CDR3 region has the DNA TGTGCCAGCTCTTTCGGCAGGGAATATGAAGCTTTCTTT.

This chain links TRBV28 with TRBJ2-5; 7 bases align to TRBD2. Germline-derived CDR1 and CDR2 are MDHEN and SYDVKM. The CDR3 has 15 residues. Trimming cost V 3 bases and J 5 bases; bases outside gene matches: 9. Here the CDR3 reads CASSFGGGWEETQYF. DNA of the CDR3: TGTGCCAGCAGTTTCGGCGGGGGTTGGGAGGAGACCCAGTACTTC.

The chain is built from TRBV7-8 and TRBJ1-3; 7 bases line up with TRBD1. V lost 2 bases and J lost 0; bases outside the gene matches: 4. CDR1 is SGHVS, CDR2 FQNEAQ, per germline. The CDR3 sequence is 16 residues long. This chain's CDR3 is CASSLSTGNSGNTIYF. The CDR3 coding sequence is TGTGCCAGCAGCTTATCGACAGGGAACTCTGGAAACACCATATATTTT. Based on the CDR3 plus reference TRBV7-8 and TRBJ1-3, the full variable domain is GAGVSQSPRYKVAKRGQDVALRCDPISGHVSLFWYQQALGQGPEFLTYFQNEAQLDKSGLPSDRFFAERPEGSVSTLKIQRTQQEDSAVYLCASSLSTGNSGNTIYFGEGSWLTVV.

The genes are TRBV3-1 (or the pseudogene TRBV3-2) and TRBJ1-3, with D maybe TRBD1 (6 bases). Looked up from germline, CDR1 is LGHDT and CDR2 is YNNKEL (reference sequence). V lost 3 bases to trimming and J lost 0 bases, with 6 bases between them. The CDR3 loop spans 14 amino acids. CDR3 DNA: TGTGCCAGCAGCCAGACAGGCTCTGGAAACACCATATATTTT. This encodes CASSQTGSGNTIYF.

On this clone: Mismatch with germline at one junction end may stem from a read error. This rearrangement joins TRBV25-1 to TRBJ1-2; possibly TRBD1 for D (5 bases). The CDR3 extends over 14 amino acids. In germline, CDR1 is MGHDK, CDR2 SYGVNS. The CDR3 nucleotides read TGTGCCAGCAGTGACATATCTGATTCAGGGCAGCGGGCCTTC. Translation: CASSDISDSGQRAF.

The genes are TRBV29-1 and TRBJ1-1; maybe TRBD1 (5 bases). CDR1 and CDR2 (germline): SQVTM, ANQGSEA. V was trimmed by 7 bases and J by 1 base, leaving 16 bases between them. CDR3 length equals 14 residues. The CDR3 spells CSAGGANGNTEAFF. Written as DNA, the CDR3 is TGCAGCGCAGGAGGGGCCAACGGGAACACTGAAGCTTTCTTT.

This clone occurred once. This sequence joins TRBV6-5 and TRBJ2-7; TRBD2 matches 7 bases. J was trimmed by 2 bases and V by 0 bases; bases with no gene match: 4. From germline, CDR1 is MNHEY and CDR2 SVGAGI. CDR3 length equals 15 residues. CDR3 residues: CASSYSTGGAYEQYF. In DNA form, the CDR3 reads TGTGCCAGCAGTTACTCGACGGGGGGAGCCTACGAGCAGTACTTC.

The gene calls are TRBV7-8 and TRBJ2-3; a weak D match, TRBD2 (6 bases). This CDR3 contains 16 residues. V was shortened by 5 bases and J by 6 bases, with 21 bases between the two germline ends. Germline V gene lookup returns CDR1 SGHVS and CDR2 FQNEAQ. The CDR3 region has the DNA TGTGCCAGCAGCATCAGGGACTTTTCCCAGGTCGATACGCAGTATTTT. Translated, it gives CASSIRDFSQVDTQYF.

The chain joins TRBV5-1 to TRBJ2-2; a weak D match, TRBD1 (5 bases). V shed 0 bases and J shed 0 bases, with 6 bases lying between them. Germline CDR1 SGHRS, CDR2 YFSETQ. This CDR3 spans 15 amino acids. The CDR3 region is CASSLDRPNTGELFF. The CDR3 DNA reads TGCGCCAGCAGCTTGGACAGGCCGAACACCGGGGAGCTGTTTTTT.

The chain carries TRBV5-1 and TRBJ1-5; 9 nucleotides line up with TRBD1. The V gene's germline CDR1 is SGHRS and CDR2 YFSETQ. V was clipped by 0 bases and J by 7 bases; unmatched bases: 5. The CDR3 spans 15 residues. The CDR3 DNA sequence: TGCGCCAGCAGCTTGGATACAGGGGGCAGCCAGCCCCAGCATTTT. Encoded protein: CASSLDTGGSQPQHF.